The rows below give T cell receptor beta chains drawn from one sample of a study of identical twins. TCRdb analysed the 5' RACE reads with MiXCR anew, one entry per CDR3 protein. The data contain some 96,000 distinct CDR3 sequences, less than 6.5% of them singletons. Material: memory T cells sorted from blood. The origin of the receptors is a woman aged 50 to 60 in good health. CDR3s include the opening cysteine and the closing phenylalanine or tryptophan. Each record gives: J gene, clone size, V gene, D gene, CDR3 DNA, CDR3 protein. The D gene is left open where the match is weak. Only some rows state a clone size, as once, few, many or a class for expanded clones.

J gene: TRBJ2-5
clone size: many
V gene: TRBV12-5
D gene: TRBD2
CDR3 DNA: TGTGCTAGTGGTTTAGAAAGACTAGCGGGAGAGATCCAAGAGACCCAGTACTTC
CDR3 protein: CASGLERLAGEIQETQYF

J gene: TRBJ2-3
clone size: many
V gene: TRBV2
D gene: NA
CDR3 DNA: TGTGCCAGCAGTGCGGGGCGGGGACGTGGAGATACGCAGTATTTT
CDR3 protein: CASSAGRGRGDTQYF

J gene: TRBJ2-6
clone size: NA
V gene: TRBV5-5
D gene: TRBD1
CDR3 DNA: TGTGCCAGCAGCTTGTGGGACAGAGACTCTGGGGCCAACGTCCTGACTTTC
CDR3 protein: CASSLWDRDSGANVLTF

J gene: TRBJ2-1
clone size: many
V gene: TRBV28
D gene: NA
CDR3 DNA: TGTGCCAGCAGTTTCCGTAGGGACCTCAATGAGCAGTTCTTC
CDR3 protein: CASSFRRDLNEQFF

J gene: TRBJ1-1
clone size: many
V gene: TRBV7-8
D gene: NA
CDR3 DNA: TGTGCCAGCAGCTTAAGGAGAGGGACTGAAGCTTTCTTT
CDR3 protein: CASSLRRGTEAFF

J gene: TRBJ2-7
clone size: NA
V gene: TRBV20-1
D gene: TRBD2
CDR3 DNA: TGCAGTGCTGATCTAGCGGGAGCAACCTGCGAGCAGTACTTC
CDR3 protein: CSADLAGATCEQYF

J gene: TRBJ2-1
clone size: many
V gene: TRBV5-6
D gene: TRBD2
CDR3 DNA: TGTGCCAGCAGACTAGCGGGAGACTATGAGCAGTTCTTC
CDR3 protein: CASRLAGDYEQFF

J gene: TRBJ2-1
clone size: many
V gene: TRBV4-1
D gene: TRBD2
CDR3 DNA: TGCGCCAGCAGCCAATCCCCAAGCGGGAGGGCGGGGAATGAGCAGTTCTTC
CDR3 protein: CASSQSPSGRAGNEQFF

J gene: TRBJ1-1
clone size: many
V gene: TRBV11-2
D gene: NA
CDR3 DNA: TGTGCCAGCAGCCCCCCGGGGGTTTACACTGAAGCTTTCTTT
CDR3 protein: CASSPPGVYTEAFF

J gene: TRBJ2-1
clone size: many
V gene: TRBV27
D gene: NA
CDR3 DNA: TGTGCCAGCAGTTTATGGAGCGACAATGAGCAGTTCTTC
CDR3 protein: CASSLWSDNEQFF

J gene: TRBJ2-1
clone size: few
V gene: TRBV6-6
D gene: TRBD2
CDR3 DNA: TGTGCCAGCAAAGGGACTAGCGGGACTGAGAACTACAATGAGCAGTTCTTC
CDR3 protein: CASKGTSGTENYNEQFF

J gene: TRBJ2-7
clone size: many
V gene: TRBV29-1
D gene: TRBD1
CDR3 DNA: TGCAGCACGCAAGGACAGGGGGGGAGGGAGCAGTACTTC
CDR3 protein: CSTQGQGGREQYF

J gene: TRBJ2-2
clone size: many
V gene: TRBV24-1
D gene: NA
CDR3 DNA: TGTGCCATCTCGAAACAGGGAAACCGGGAGCTGTTTTTT
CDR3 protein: CAISKQGNRELFF

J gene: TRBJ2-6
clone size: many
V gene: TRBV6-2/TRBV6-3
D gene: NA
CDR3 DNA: TGTGCCAGCAGTTATTCGAACTCTGGGGCCAACGTCCTGACTTTC
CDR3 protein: CASSYSNSGANVLTF

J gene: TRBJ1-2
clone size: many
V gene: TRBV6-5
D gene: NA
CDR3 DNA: TGTGCCAGCAGTTACTCGGGGGGGAGCAACTATGGCTACACCTTC
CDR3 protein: CASSYSGGSNYGYTF

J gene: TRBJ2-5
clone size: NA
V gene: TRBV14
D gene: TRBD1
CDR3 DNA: TGTGCCAGCAGCCTGAGGACAGGGGGCGCCGAGACCCAGTACTTC
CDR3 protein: CASSLRTGGAETQYF

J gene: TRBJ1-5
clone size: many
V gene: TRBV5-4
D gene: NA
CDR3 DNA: TGTGCCAGCAGCTTGGGAGGACAGAGCAATCAGCCCCAGCATTTT
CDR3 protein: CASSLGGQSNQPQHF

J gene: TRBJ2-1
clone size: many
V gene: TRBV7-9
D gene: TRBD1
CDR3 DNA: TGTGCCAGCAGCTTAAGCACTAACAGGGGCAGCTCCTACAATGAGCAGTTCTTC
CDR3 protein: CASSLSTNRGSSYNEQFF

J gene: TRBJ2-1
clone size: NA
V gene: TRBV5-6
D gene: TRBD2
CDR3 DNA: TGTGCCAGCAGCTCCCCTAGGACTAGCGGTACCTACGATGAGCAGTTCTTC
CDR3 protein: CASSSPRTSGTYDEQFF

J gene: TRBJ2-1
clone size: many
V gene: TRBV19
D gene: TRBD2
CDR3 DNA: TGTGCCAGTAGTACCAGCGGGAGGAGTGAGCAGTTCTTC
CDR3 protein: CASSTSGRSEQFF

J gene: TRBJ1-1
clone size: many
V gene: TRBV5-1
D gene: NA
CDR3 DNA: TGCGCCAGCAGCTTGGCAGGACTGGGGGTCACTGAAGCTTTCTTT
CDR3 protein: CASSLAGLGVTEAFF

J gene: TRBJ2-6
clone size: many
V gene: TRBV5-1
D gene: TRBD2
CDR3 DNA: TGCGCCAGCAGCCCGGCGACGGGGGGGGCAGGGGCCAACGTCCTGACTTTC
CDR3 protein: CASSPATGGAGANVLTF

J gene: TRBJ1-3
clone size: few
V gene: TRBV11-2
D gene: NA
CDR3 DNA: TGTGCCAGCAGCTTCTTCCCCGGACTGATCTCTGGAAACACCATATATTTT
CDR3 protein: CASSFFPGLISGNTIYF

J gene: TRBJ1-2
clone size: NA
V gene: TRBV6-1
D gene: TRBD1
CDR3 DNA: TGTGCCAGCAGCAGGGACAGGGGGTCCGGAAACTATGGCTACACCTTC
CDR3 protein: CASSRDRGSGNYGYTF

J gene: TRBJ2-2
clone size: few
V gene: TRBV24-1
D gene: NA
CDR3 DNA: TGTGCCACCAAGGTCGCCGACACCGGGGAGCTGTTTTTT
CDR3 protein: CATKVADTGELFF

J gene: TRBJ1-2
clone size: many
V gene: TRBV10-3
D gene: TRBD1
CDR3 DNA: TGTGCCATCGCAGGGGGCTACTATGGCTACACCTTC
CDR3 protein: CAIAGGYYGYTF

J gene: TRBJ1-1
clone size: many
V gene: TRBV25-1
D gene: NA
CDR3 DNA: TGTGCCAGCAGTGAATGGAGGACGGTTGAAGCTTTCTTT
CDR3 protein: CASSEWRTVEAFF

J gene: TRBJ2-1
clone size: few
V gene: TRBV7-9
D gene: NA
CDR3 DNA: TGTGCCAGCAGCTTAGGAATTGAGCAGTTCTTC
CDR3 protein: CASSLGIEQFF

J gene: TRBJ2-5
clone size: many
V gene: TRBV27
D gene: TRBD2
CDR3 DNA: TGTGCCAGCGGTTACTTAGCGGGAGGGCCGGAGACCCAGTACTTC
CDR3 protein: CASGYLAGGPETQYF

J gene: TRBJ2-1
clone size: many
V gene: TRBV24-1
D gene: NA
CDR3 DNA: TGTGCCACCAGCGCAGCGGGCTCCATTGAGCAGTTCTTC
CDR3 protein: CATSAAGSIEQFF

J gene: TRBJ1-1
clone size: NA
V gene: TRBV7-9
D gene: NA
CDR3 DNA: TGTGCCAGCTTACGTTCGGGGGGCGCTGAGAAGAACACTGAAGCTTTCTTT
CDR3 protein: CASLRSGGAEKNTEAFF

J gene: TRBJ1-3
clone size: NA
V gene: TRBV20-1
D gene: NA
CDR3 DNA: TGCAGTGTTAGAGCCAAGACTACAGGTTGGGACACCATATATTTT
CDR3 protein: CSVRAKTTGWDTIYF

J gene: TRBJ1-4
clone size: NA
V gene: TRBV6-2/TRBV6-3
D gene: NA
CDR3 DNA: TGTGCCAGCAGTTACTTATTGACGGTCGGTGAAAAACTGTTTTTT
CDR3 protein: CASSYLLTVGEKLFF

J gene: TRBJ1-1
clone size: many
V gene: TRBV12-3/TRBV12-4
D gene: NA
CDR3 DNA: TGTGCCAGCAGTATCGTACCGGGACATCAGAGGACTGAAGCTTTCTTT
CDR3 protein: CASSIVPGHQRTEAFF

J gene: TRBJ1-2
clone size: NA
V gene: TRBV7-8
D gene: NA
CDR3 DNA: TGTGCCAGCAGCTTAGGTCTGAGCTATGGCTACACCTTC
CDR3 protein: CASSLGLSYGYTF

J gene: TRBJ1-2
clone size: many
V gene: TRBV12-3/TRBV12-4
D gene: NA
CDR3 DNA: TGTGCCAGCAGTTTAGCCCGGGGGGCGACCGGCTACACCTTC
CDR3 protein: CASSLARGATGYTF

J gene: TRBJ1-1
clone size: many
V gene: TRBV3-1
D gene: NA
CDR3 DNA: TGTGCCAGCAGCCAAGTCGACAGATTGGCTTTCTTT
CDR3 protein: CASSQVDRLAFF

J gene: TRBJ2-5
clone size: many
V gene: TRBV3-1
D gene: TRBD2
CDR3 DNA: TGTGCCAGCAGCCAGGGGGGAGGGCCGGGGCAAGAGACCCAGTACTTC
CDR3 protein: CASSQGGGPGQETQYF

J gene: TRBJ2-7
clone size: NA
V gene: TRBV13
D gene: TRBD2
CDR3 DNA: TGTGCCAGCAGCTCCCGACTAGCGGGAGCCTACGAGCAGTACTTC
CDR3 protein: CASSSRLAGAYEQYF

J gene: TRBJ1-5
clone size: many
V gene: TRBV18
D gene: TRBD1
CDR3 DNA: TGTGCCAGCTCAGCGACAGGGCGGAATCAGCCCCAGCATTTT
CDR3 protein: CASSATGRNQPQHF

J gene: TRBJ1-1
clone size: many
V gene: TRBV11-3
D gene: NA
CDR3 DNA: TGTGCCAGCAGCCCTACTTCGGCAGGGAGCACTGAAGCTTTCTTT
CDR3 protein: CASSPTSAGSTEAFF

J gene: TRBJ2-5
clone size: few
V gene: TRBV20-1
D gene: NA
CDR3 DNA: TGCAGTGCTAGAGGACCTTTCGGACAGTCGCAAACAGAGACCCAGTACTTC
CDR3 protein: CSARGPFGQSQTETQYF

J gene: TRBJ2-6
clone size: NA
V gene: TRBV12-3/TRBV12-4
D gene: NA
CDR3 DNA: TGTGCCAGCAGTCCGGGACGGGTCCAACTATCTGGGGCCAACGTCCTGACTTTC
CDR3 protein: CASSPGRVQLSGANVLTF

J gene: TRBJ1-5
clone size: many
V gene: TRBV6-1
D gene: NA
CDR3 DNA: TGTGCCAGCGTCCCGGCCTCGACAAAAGGGAATCAGCCCCAGCATTTT
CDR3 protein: CASVPASTKGNQPQHF

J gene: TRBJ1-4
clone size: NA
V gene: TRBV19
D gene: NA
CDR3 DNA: TGTGCCAGTAGTATATCGGTGGCCAATGAAAAACTGTTTTTT
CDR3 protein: CASSISVANEKLFF

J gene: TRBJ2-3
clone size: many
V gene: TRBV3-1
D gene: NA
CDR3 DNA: TGTGCCAGCAGCCCCTACTACACAGATACGCAGTATTTT
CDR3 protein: CASSPYYTDTQYF

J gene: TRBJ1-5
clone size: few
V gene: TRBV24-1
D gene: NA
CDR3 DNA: TGTGCCACCAGTGATTCCCGCCCTAGGGGGGAGCAGGGGTCGTTTCAGCCCCAGCATTTT
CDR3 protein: CATSDSRPRGEQGSFQPQHF

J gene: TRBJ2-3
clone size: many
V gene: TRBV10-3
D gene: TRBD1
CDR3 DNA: TGTGCCATCAGAGGGGACAGGGATCAAGATACGCAGTATTTT
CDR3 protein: CAIRGDRDQDTQYF

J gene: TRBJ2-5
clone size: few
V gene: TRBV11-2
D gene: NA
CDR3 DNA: TGTGCCAGCAGCTTAGTCGGTGGGGCGTGGGAGACCCAGTACTTC
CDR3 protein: CASSLVGGAWETQYF

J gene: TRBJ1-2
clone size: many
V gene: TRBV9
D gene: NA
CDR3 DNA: TGTGCCAGCAGCGTAGAGGGGAAGGGGTGGGACTATGGCTACACCTTC
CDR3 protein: CASSVEGKGWDYGYTF

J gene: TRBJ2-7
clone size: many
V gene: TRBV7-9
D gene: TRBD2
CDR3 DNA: TGTGCCAGCAGCCGGGGAGGGACTTACGAGCAGTACTTC
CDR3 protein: CASSRGGTYEQYF

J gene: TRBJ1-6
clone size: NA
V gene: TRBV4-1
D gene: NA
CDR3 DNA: TGCGCCAGCAGCCATCGATCGGGGTCACCCCTCCACTTT
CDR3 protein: CASSHRSGSPLHF

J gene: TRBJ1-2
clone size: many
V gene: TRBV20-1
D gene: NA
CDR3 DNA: TGCAGTGCTAGAGATTACGGGGGACGAGACTATGGCTACACCTTC
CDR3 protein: CSARDYGGRDYGYTF